Presented here are 10 T cell receptor beta chains from one specimen sequenced in a study of beta chain features in type 1 diabetes. Expressed TCRB transcripts were sequenced, since all the RNA that had been isolated was reverse transcribed. Assay used: immunoSEQ multiplex PCR; TCRdb lists only in-frame clones, some missing. Of under 250,000 clones in the sample, approximately 10% were seen once. Sample: central memory CD4+ T cells from blood. All receptors come from a young man in good health.

The rearrangement links TRBV7-2 to TRBJ2-1; 10 nucleotides line up with TRBD2. CDR1 is SGHTA, CDR2 FQGNSA, per germline. There are 17 residues in the CDR3. Unmatched junction bases numbered 14, after V lost 5 bases and J lost 7 bases. Here the CDR3 reads CASSRRASGSFGNEQFF. As DNA, the CDR3 is TGTGCCAGCAGCCGACGGGCTAGCGGGAGTTTTGGGAATGAGCAGTTCTTC.

The chain uses TRBV5-1 and TRBJ2-5; perhaps D is TRBD1 or TRBD2 (5 bases each). CDR1 and CDR2 from the germline V gene are SGHRS and YFSETQ. CDR3 length equals 13 residues. Trimming removed 0 bases from V and 4 bases from J, with 7 bases in between. The CDR3 nucleotides read TGCGCCAGCAGCTTGGCGAGGGGAGAGACCCAGTACTTC. Its protein is CASSLARGETQYF.

This clone appeared a few times. This rearrangement joins TRBV5-1 to TRBJ2-7, with 8 bases aligning to TRBD1. J lost 4 bases, V lost 4 bases, and 7 bases had no gene match. The CDR3 is 14 amino acids. Germline V gene data show CDR1 as SGHRS and CDR2 as YFSETQ. CDR3 coding DNA: TGCGCCAGCAGCCCAGACAGGGGCCCTTACGAGCAGTACTTC. Translation gives CASSPDRGPYEQYF.

In its sample, this clone was seen a few times. The rearrangement links TRBV27 to TRBJ1-2, with D hard to call. The CDR3 totals 16 residues. Germline CDR1 reads MNHEY; CDR2 reads SMNVEV (reference sequence). Trimming pared 0 bases from V and 7 bases from J, leaving 18 bases between. In nucleotides, the CDR3 is TGTGCCAGCAGTTTATCGGCGGGGTCTGGCGGGTTTGGCTACACCTTC. It specifies CASSLSAGSGGFGYTF.

This clone was detected only a few times. V usage is TRBV6-5 and J usage is TRBJ2-3, with a tentative D call TRBD1 (6 bases). CDR3 length equals 12 residues. CDR1 is MNHEY and CDR2 is SVGAGI in the germline V gene. Trimming removed 5 bases from V and 6 bases from J, with 9 bases in between. Here the CDR3 reads CASSDRMDTQYF. Here the CDR3 DNA reads TGTGCCAGCAGTGACAGGATGGATACGCAGTATTTT.

This clone has just a few counts. The J gene is TRBJ1-1, the V gene TRBV5-1; D uncertain. The V gene lost 4 bases and the J gene lost 1 base, with 11 bases spanning the gap. Germline V gene data show CDR1 as SGHRS and CDR2 as YFSETQ. The CDR3 runs to 14 residues. CDR3 DNA: TGCGCCAGCAGCGAATGGACGGCGAACACTGAAGCTTTCTTT. It translates to CASSEWTANTEAFF.

This clone showed up just a few times. V is TRBV28 and J is TRBJ2-5; TRBD1 aligns across 7 bases. The trim removed 5 bases at V and 5 bases at J, leaving 8 bases unmatched. The CDR3 is 14 amino acids. Per the germline V gene, CDR1 is MDHEN and CDR2 is SYDVKM. The CDR3 region has the DNA TGTGCCAGCAGTCCGTCGACAGGGCCGGAGACCCAGTACTTC. This encodes CASSPSTGPETQYF. Full variable domain (rest looked up from reference TRBV28 and TRBJ2-5): DVKVTQSSRYLVKRTGEKVFLECVQDMDHENMFWYRQDPGLGLRLIYFSYDVKMKEKGDIPEGYSVSREKKERFSLILESASTNQTSMYLCASSPSTGPETQYFGPGTRLLVL.

The chain recombines TRBV9 with TRBJ2-5; 9 bases map to TRBD2. CDR1 and CDR2 from the germline V gene are SGDLS and YYNGEE. The CDR3 extends over 16 amino acids. The V gene end was trimmed by 3 bases and the J gene end by 4 bases; junction bases not matched to a gene: 10. CDR3 coding DNA: TGTGCCAGCAGCGCCCGCACTAGCGGGTTTCGAGAGACCCAGTACTTC. The encoded protein is CASSARTSGFRETQYF. Full variable domain (rest looked up from reference TRBV9 and TRBJ2-5): DSGVTQTPKHLITATGQRVTLRCSPRSGDLSVYWYQQSLDQGLQFLIQYYNGEERAKGNILERFSAQQFPDLHSELNLSSLELGDSALYFCASSARTSGFRETQYFGPGTRLLVL.

The sample holds many counts of this clone. This rearrangement joins TRBV7-2 to TRBJ2-5, with 11 positions matching TRBD1. V gave up 5 bases and J gave up 3 bases; unmatched junction bases: 11. The CDR3 contains 17 residues. Germline V gene lookup returns CDR1 SGHTA and CDR2 FQGNSA. CDR3 in amino acids: CASSAGQGVTRKETQYF. As DNA, the CDR3 is TGTGCCAGCAGCGCGGGACAGGGGGTCACCCGGAAAGAGACCCAGTACTTC.

The sample holds a few counts of this clone. The CDR3 region is CAWSPTDRWEETYEQYF. The CDR3 coding sequence is TGTGCCTGGAGTCCCACTGACAGGTGGGAGGAGACCTACGAGCAGTACTTC. The chain is built from TRBV30 and TRBJ2-7; D may match TRBD1 or TRBD2 (6 bases each). Trimming cost V 2 bases and J 2 bases, with 22 bases left between them. CDR1 and CDR2 (germline): GTSNPN, SVGIG (reference sequence). CDR3 length: 17 residues.